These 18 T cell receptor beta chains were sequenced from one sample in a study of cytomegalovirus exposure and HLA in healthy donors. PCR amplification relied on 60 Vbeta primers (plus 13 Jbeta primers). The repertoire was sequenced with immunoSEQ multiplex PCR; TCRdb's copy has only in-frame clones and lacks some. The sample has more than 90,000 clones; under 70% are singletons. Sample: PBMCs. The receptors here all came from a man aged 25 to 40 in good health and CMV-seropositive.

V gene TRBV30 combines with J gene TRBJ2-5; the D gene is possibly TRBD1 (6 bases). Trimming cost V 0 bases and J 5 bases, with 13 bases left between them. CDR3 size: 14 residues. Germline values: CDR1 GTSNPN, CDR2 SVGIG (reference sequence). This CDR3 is CAWSVRAGAETQYF. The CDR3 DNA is TGTGCCTGGAGTGTACGAGCAGGGGCGGAGACCCAGTACTTC.

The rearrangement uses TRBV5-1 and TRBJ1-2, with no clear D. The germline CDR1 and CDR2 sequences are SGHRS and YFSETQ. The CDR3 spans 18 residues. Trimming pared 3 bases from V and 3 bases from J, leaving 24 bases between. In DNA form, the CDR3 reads TGCGCCAGCAGCTCCGTTGTGATCCACAAGATCGGGGACTATGGCTACACCTTC. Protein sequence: CASSSVVIHKIGDYGYTF.

The CDR3 region has the DNA TGTGCCAGCAGCTCTTATCACAGGGTCGGCACAGATACGCAGTATTTT. This sequence encodes CASSSYHRVGTDTQYF. J is TRBJ2-3 and V is TRBV7-2, with D possibly being TRBD1 (6 bases). The V end lost 4 bases, the J end lost 1 base, and 15 bases lay between the germline ends. From germline, CDR1 is SGHTA and CDR2 FQGNSA. This CDR3 region has 16 residues.

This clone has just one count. The CDR3 coding sequence is TGTGCCAGCAGCTTAGATCTAGCGGGGACGCAGTATTTT. This codes for CASSLDLAGTQYF. The V gene is TRBV11-3, the J gene TRBJ2-3; 9 nucleotides match TRBD2. This CDR3 spans 13 amino acids. CDR1 and CDR2 from the germline V gene are SGHNT and YENEEA. Trimming cost V 0 bases and J 9 bases; bases outside gene matches: 1.

CDR3 coding DNA: TGTGCCAGCAGAAGGGTTCAGGGGCACAATCAGCCCCAGCATTTT. Amino acids: CASRRVQGHNQPQHF. V and J are TRBV6-1 and TRBJ1-5, with TRBD1 as a possible D gene (6 bases). The CDR3 sequence is 15 residues long. Germline lookup yields CDR1 MNHNS and CDR2 SASEGT. Trimming cost V 6 bases and J 3 bases, with 15 bases left between them.

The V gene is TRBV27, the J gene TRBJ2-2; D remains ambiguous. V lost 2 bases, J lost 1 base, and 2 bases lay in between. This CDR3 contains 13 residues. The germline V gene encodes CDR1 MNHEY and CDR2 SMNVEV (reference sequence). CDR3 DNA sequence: TGTGCCAGCAGTTTACTGAACACCGGGGAGCTGTTTTTT. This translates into CASSLLNTGELFF.

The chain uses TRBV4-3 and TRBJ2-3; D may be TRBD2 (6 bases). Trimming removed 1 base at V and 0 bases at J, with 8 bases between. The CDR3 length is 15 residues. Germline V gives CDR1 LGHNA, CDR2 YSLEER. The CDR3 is CASSQAGLSTDTQYF. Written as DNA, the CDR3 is TGCGCCAGCAGCCAAGCGGGACTTAGCACAGATACGCAGTATTTT.

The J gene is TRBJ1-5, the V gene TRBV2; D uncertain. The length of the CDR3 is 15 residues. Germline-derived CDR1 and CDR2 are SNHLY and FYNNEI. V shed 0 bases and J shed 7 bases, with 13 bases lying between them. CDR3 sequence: CASSEARGVGQPQHF. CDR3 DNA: TGTGCCAGCAGTGAAGCGCGCGGGGTTGGCCAGCCCCAGCATTTT.

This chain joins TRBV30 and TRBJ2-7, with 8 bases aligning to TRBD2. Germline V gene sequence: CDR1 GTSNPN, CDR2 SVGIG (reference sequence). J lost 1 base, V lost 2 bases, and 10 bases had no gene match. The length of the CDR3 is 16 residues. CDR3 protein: CAWSLAGGLKSYEQYF. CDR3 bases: TGTGCCTGGAGTCTGGCGGGGGGCCTCAAATCCTACGAGCAGTACTTC.

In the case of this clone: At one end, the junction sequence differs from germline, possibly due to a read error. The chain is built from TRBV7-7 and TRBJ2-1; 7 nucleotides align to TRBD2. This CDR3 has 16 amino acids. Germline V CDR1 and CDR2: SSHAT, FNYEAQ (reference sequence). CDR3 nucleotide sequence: TGTGCTAGCAGCTTACCCGATATACTAGCGACAAATGAGCAGTTCTTC. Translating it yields CASSLPDILATNEQFF. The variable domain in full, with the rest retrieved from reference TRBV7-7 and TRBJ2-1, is GAGVSQSPRYKVTKRGQDVTLRCDPISSHATLYWYQQALGQGPEFLTYFNYEAQPDKSGLPSDRFSAERPEGSISTLTIQRTEQRDSAMYRCASSLPDILATNEQFFGPGTRLTVL.

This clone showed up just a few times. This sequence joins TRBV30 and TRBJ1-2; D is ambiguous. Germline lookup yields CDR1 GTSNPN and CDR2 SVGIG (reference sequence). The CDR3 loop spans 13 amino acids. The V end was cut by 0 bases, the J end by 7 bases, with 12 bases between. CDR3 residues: CAWSVNVPGGYTF. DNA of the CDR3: TGTGCCTGGAGTGTAAACGTCCCAGGTGGCTACACCTTC.

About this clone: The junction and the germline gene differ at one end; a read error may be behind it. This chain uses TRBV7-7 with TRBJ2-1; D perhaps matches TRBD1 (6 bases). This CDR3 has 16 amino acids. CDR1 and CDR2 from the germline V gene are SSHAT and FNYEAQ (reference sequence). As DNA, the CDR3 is TGTGCTAGCAGCACTCGAGCAGGGGCCCCCTACATGGAGCAGTTCTTC. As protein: CASSTRAGAPYMEQFF.

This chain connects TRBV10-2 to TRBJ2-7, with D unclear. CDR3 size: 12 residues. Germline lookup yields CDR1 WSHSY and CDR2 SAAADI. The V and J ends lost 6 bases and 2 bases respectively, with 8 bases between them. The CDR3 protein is CASRPEPYEQYF. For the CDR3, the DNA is TGCGCCAGCAGACCAGAACCCTACGAGCAGTACTTC.

Written as DNA, the CDR3 is TGCAGCGTTGCTCCCGGGACAGGGGAAGTGAATGGCTACACCTTC. It encodes CSVAPGTGEVNGYTF. The chain uses TRBV29-1 and TRBJ1-2; TRBD1 matches at 10 bases. Trimming cost V 4 bases and J 6 bases; bases outside gene matches: 11. Germline V gene lookup returns CDR1 SQVTM and CDR2 ANQGSEA. CDR3 size: 15 residues.

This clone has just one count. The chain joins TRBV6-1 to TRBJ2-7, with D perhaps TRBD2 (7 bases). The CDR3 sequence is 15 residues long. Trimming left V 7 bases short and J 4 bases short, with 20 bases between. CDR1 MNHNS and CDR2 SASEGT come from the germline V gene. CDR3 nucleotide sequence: TGTGCCAGCAACCCAGGCGGGGGCGCGGTGTACGAGCAGTACGTC. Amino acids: CASNPGGGAVYEQYV.

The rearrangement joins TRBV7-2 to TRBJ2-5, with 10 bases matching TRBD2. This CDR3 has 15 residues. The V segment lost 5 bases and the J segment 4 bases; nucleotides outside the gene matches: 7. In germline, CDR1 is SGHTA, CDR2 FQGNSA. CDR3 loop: CASSQRTSGGETQYF. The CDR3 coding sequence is TGTGCCAGCAGCCAAAGGACTAGCGGAGGAGAGACCCAGTACTTC.

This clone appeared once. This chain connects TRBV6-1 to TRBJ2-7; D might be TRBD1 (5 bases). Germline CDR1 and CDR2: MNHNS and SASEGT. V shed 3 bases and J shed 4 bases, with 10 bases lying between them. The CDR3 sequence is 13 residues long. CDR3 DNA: TGTGCCAGCAGTGATGTGGGGCTTTACGAGCAGTACTTC. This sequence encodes CASSDVGLYEQYF.

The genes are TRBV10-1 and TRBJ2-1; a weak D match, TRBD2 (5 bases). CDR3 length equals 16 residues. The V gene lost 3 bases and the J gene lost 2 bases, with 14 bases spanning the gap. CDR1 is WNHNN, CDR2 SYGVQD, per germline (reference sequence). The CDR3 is CASSDRSTSAYNEQFF. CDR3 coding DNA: TGCGCCAGCAGTGATAGGAGTACTAGTGCCTACAATGAGCAGTTCTTC.